The entry that follows covers one T cell receptor beta chain sequence. This record belongs to a study of blood T cell repertoires in COVID-19. Across the study: The samples span acute and convalescent COVID-19 from the United States, Italy and Spain. In each case, the material was cDNA or gDNA derived from T cells, B-cell-depleted T cells, or PBMCs.

Per the authors' pipeline: Reference gene primer amplification yielded estimated nucleated cell counts. TCRdb keeps only in-frame clones here, not all; method: immunoSEQ multiplex PCR. V and J calls and clone size are copied from that table; D and trimming were computed from the DNA. The profile shows 40,000 or so clones, about 82% of them singletons. Germline V gives CDR1 MNHEY, CDR2 SVGAGI. V was pared by 0 bases and J by 4 bases, with 5 bases of the junction left unmatched. The CDR3 is 16 residues long. V is TRBV6-5 and J is TRBJ2-3, with TRBD2 matching over 9 bases. The sample comprised peripheral blood. This receptor was taken from a man aged 50 to 60 with active COVID-19. CDR3 coding DNA: TGTGCCAGCAGTTACTCAGGGCTAGCGGGGTCAGATACGCAGTATTTT. It codes for CASSYSGLAGSDTQYF.